The entry below gives a single T cell receptor beta chain sequence along with its context. Its binding antigen is unknown. Base quality data are lacking; no much larger clone is found one base away. The sample's time point label, decoded: about four weeks on oral tofacitinib. Interpreted using the paper, the treatment or condition label stands for: oral pan-JAK inhibitor, 5-10 mg twice daily. Lesional scalp punch biopsies and peripheral blood were collected from alopecia areata patients. PBMCs were isolated by density centrifugation and stained for CD3, CD4 and CD8, and CD4+ and CD8+ T cells were sorted on a FACSAria. These data belong to a study of CD8+ T cells in alopecia areata (dated 2018 in TCRdb). Turning to the overall study: Treated patients were enrolled in an open-label pilot trial of oral tofacitinib at 5 to 10 mg twice daily for moderate-to-severe alopecia areata. Tofacitinib was administered for 6 to 18 months, and 6 months of follow-up off drug were then conducted to assess delayed response and recurrence. Disease severity in treated patients was measured with the SALT score, which quantifies the percentage of affected scalp surface area. In both human patients and the C3H/HeJ mouse model, the study applied high-throughput TCRbeta sequencing to look at T cell clonal expansion in alopecia areata. On the human side, TCRbeta sequencing was run on scalp tissue and on sorted CD4+ and CD8+ peripheral blood T cells from healthy controls and from alopecia areata patients with either patchy or totalis/universalis disease. Biopsies were taken from tofacitinib-treated patients at baseline and again at 4 and 24 weeks into treatment, and several of those patients also had a later scalp biopsy. Scalp clonality was compared across normal scalp (n=4), patchy alopecia areata scalp (n=8), and alopecia totalis/universalis scalp (n=8). RNA came from the PAXgene miRNA kit for fixed scalp, the miRNeasy kit for PBMCs, and the RNeasy kit for mouse skin. immunoSEQ multiplex PCR using 35 Vbeta forward primers and 13 Jbeta reverse primers was used to amplify TCRbeta CDR3 regions. General conclusions and limits of the study: Because the treated cohort was small and included a single nonresponder, larger studies are needed to assess links between baseline CD8+ expansion and response. Scalp clonality and the number of expanded CD8+ clones among the top 100 scalp clones were significantly decreased by tofacitinib. Shared TCR sequences between patients were less evident than in mice, which may be partly attributable to HLA diversity in the patient population. Unlike mouse skin, which is dominated by gammadelta T cells, normal human skin has resident alphabeta T cells that are also sequenced, and this complicates analysis of the scalp TCR repertoire. Higher clonality and more expanded CD8+ clones were observed in lesional scalp than in normal scalp, particularly in alopecia totalis/universalis, a finding suggestive of antigenic drive. During tofacitinib treatment, many expanded lesional clones stuck around in both scalp and blood, and this persistence may partly explain why relapse happens after treatment is stopped.

In the germline V gene, CDR1 corresponds to SGHVS and CDR2 to FQNEAQ. Inclusive of the bounding cysteine and phenylalanine, the CDR3 is 15 residues long. Only the CDR3 region is kept as DNA, spanning 45 bases read in frame from base 1. Germline trimming: 5 bases from V, 9 bases from J; junction bases outside gene matches: 13. Libraries were made using the immunoSEQ multiplex PCR assay. RNA was extracted from all samples and reverse transcribed into cDNA as template for TCR sequencing. SuperScript III was used to make first-strand cDNA, primed with a 2:1 mix of oligo-dT and random hexamers. A synthetic immune receptor repertoire was used to assess amplification bias, and residual bias was removed computationally. As for the original processing: After raw reads were preprocessed to remove errors, the CDR3 was defined following IMGT conventions as running from the conserved cysteine to phenylalanine. Clonality was computed by normalizing Shannon entropy by log2 of the number of productive unique TCRs and subtracting the result from 1. CD4 or CD8 identity of scalp clones was inferred by cross-referencing scalp TCRbeta sequences with sorted blood CD4 and CD8 repertoires. TCRdb retrieved this table from immuneACCESS and kept in-frame rearrangements only. Not all clones are present; in checked studies, unresolved V genes account for under half, and no reason is known for the remainder. V, J and clone size are those of that table, while D and trimming were read from the DNA. A total of about 200,000 clones appear in this sample, about 64% of them only once. The ten largest account for roughly 4.2% of the sample.

The sequence was collected from a human donor with alopecia areata. The chain is assembled from TRBV7-8 and TRBJ2-1; 7 bases in between match TRBD1. Specimen: CD4+ T cells sorted from blood, collected at week 4, from a patient treated with tofacitinib. The DNA sequence is TGTGCCAGCAGCCCGAGACAGGGAAGTCGCTCTGAGCAGTTCTTC. This yields the protein CASSPRQGSRSEQFF.